This section outlines one T cell receptor (beta chain) sequence together with its context. Using immunoSEQ multiplex PCR, the repertoire was profiled, and TCRdb retains in-frame clones only, with some absent. The sample includes about 49,000 clones, around 92% of them seen just once. The germline CDR1 and CDR2 sequences are LGHNA and YNFKEQ. This CDR3 region has 15 residues. V shed 0 bases and J 0 bases; nucleotides not matched to a gene: 1. The data originate from a study of T cell changes during pregnancy in multiple sclerosis. The sequences come from peripheral blood, collected after pregnancy. The source of this sequence is a female donor with multiple sclerosis, enrolled in a pregnancy study. V gene TRBV4-2 combines with J gene TRBJ2-7; TRBD1 aligns across 8 bases. The CDR3: CASSQETGASYEQYF. Here the CDR3 DNA reads TGTGCCAGCAGCCAAGAGACAGGGGCCTCCTACGAGCAGTACTTC.